The 26 T cell receptor beta chains given below trace back to one sample, sequenced in a study of blood T cell repertoires in COVID-19. The method was immunoSEQ multiplex PCR; TCRdb's version includes in-frame clones alone and lacks a portion of them. The sample consists of some 96,000 clones, roughly 84% of them appearing once. The sequencing input was peripheral blood. Receptor source: a man in his thirties or forties in a cohort sampled during active COVID-19.

The V and J genes are TRBV10-3 and TRBJ2-7; 7 bases are shared with TRBD2. The junction had 0 bases not matched to a gene; V was cut back by 6 bases and J by 1 base. This CDR3 region has 12 residues. Germline assignment: CDR1 ENHRY and CDR2 SYGVKD. CDR3 DNA sequence: TGTGCCATCAGCGGGGGGTCCTACGAGCAGTACTTC. Translating gives CAISGGSYEQYF.

This chain uses TRBV4-1 with TRBJ2-7; D is possibly TRBD2 (6 bases). The CDR3 spans 15 residues. Trimming took off 1 base at V and 3 bases at J, with 13 bases between the two ends. The germline V gene encodes CDR1 MGHRA and CDR2 YSYEKL. The CDR3 sequence: CASSQGQFGGYEQYF. The DNA of the CDR3 is TGCGCCAGCAGCCAAGGACAGTTCGGGGGCTACGAGCAGTACTTC.

V is TRBV9 and J is TRBJ2-5; 9 bases agree with TRBD2. The CDR3 extends over 15 amino acids. Germline trimming cut 3 bases from V and 5 bases from J; bases unmatched to any gene: 8. In germline, CDR1 is SGDLS, CDR2 YYNGEE. The CDR3 is CASSAGRGGHETQYF. The CDR3 DNA reads TGTGCCAGCAGCGCCGGGCGGGGGGGCCATGAGACCCAGTACTTC.

The V and J genes are TRBV14 and TRBJ1-4, with 8 bases identical to TRBD1. Germline trimming cut 4 bases from V and 8 bases from J; bases unmatched to any gene: 6. From germline, CDR1 is SGHDN and CDR2 FVKESK. The CDR3 has 14 residues. CDR3 DNA: TGTGCCAGCAGCCGCACAGGGGGTCGGGAAAAACTGTTTTTT. It specifies CASSRTGGREKLFF. The full variable domain, completed using reference TRBV14 and TRBJ1-4, is EAGVTQFPSHSVIEKGQTVTLRCDPISGHDNLYWYRRVMGKEIKFLLHFVKESKQDESGMPNNRFLAERTGGTYSTLKVQPAELEDSGVYFCASSRTGGREKLFFGSGTQLSVL.

V gene TRBV7-2 combines with J gene TRBJ1-1, with D unclear. Germline assignment: CDR1 SGHTA and CDR2 FQGNSA. Trimming removed 5 bases from V and 0 bases from J, with 10 bases in between. The CDR3 covers 14 residues. This chain's CDR3 is CASSARLLNTEAFF. In DNA, the CDR3 is TGTGCCAGCAGCGCCAGGTTATTGAACACTGAAGCTTTCTTT.

In its sample, this clone was seen once. The chain is built from TRBV4-3 and TRBJ2-5; 8 bases map to TRBD1. This CDR3 is built from 16 residues. Germline V gene data show CDR1 as LGHNA and CDR2 as YSLEER. The ends lost 0 bases at V and 5 bases at J; junction bases unmatched: 8. CDR3 loop: CASSQEGQGAGETQYF. The CDR3 DNA sequence: TGCGCCAGCAGCCAAGAGGGCCAGGGGGCAGGGGAGACCCAGTACTTC.

The chain carries TRBV27 and TRBJ1-2; possibly TRBD1 for D (6 bases). V lost 8 bases and J 6 bases, leaving 16 bases between the germline ends. The CDR3 totals 13 residues. The germline V gene encodes CDR1 MNHEY and CDR2 SMNVEV (reference sequence). This chain's CDR3 is CASGKQGGHGYTF. The CDR3 bases are TGTGCCAGCGGTAAACAGGGAGGGCATGGCTACACCTTC.

This sequence joins TRBV3-1 (or the pseudogene TRBV3-2) and TRBJ2-5; the D gene is possibly TRBD1 (5 bases). This CDR3 has 16 residues. The germline CDR1 and CDR2 sequences are LGHDT and YNNKEL (reference sequence). The V end lost 0 bases, the J end lost 7 bases, and 18 bases lay between the germline ends. CDR3 DNA sequence: TGTGCCAGCAGCCAAGAAAAAGGGGATCCCCCGGGGACCCAGTACTTC. Translated: CASSQEKGDPPGTQYF.

This chain uses TRBV7-2 with TRBJ1-1; tentative D call: TRBD1 (5 bases). Deletions cut 1 base from V and 1 base from J, with 10 bases between. This CDR3 is 15 amino acids long. Germline values: CDR1 SGHTA, CDR2 FQGNSA. The CDR3 bases are TGTGCCAGCAGCTTAGTACCCGGGGGGAACACTGAAGCTTTCTTT. Amino acids: CASSLVPGGNTEAFF.

This clone has only a few counts. The rearrangement joins TRBV9 to TRBJ1-5; D is undetermined. This CDR3 has 14 residues. V lost 2 bases and J lost 0, with 6 bases in between. Germline values: CDR1 SGDLS, CDR2 YYNGEE. The chain's CDR3 is CASSVGASNQPQHF. The CDR3 DNA sequence: TGTGCCAGCAGCGTCGGAGCTAGCAATCAGCCCCAGCATTTT.

This clone has just a few counts. This chain links TRBV5-1 with TRBJ1-1; D gene uncertain. Germline-derived CDR1 and CDR2 are SGHRS and YFSETQ. V was trimmed by 7 bases and J by 4 bases, leaving 14 bases between them. The CDR3 has 13 residues. The DNA for the CDR3 is TGCGCCAGCTCCTTTATGAGGAGCACTGAAGCTTTCTTT. It encodes CASSFMRSTEAFF.

The chain couples TRBV19 to TRBJ2-2; perhaps TRBD2 as D (6 bases). Per germline, CDR1 LNHDA and CDR2 SQIVND (reference sequence). With 3 bases removed from V and 1 base from J, the gap between germline ends came to 9 bases. The CDR3 consists of 15 residues. The CDR3 DNA follows: TGTGCCAGTAGTATTGGGACTGTGAACACCGGGGAGCTGTTTTTT. As protein: CASSIGTVNTGELFF.

CDR3 region: CASSQQGIPYNEQFF. CDR3 sequence (DNA): TGTGCCAGCAGCCAACAGGGGATCCCCTACAATGAGCAGTTCTTC. The chain recombines TRBV5-4 with TRBJ2-1; 7 bases fit TRBD1. CDR1 and CDR2 (germline): SGHNT, YYREEE (reference sequence). The CDR3 runs to 15 residues. Trimming cost V 4 bases and J 2 bases; bases outside gene matches: 6.

The chain uses TRBV7-2 and TRBJ1-6, with a possible D match to TRBD1 (5 bases). With 2 bases removed from V and 8 bases from J, the gap between germline ends came to 16 bases. This CDR3 comprises 16 residues. Germline values: CDR1 SGHTA, CDR2 FQGNSA. This chain's CDR3 is CASSLFQGLADSPLHF. The DNA for the CDR3 is TGTGCCAGCAGCTTATTTCAGGGCTTAGCGGATTCACCCCTCCACTTT.

This clone has ten or more counts. This chain uses TRBV20-1 with TRBJ1-5; perhaps TRBD1 as D (5 bases). CDR1 is DFQATT and CDR2 is SNEGSKA in the germline V gene (reference sequence). There are 11 residues in the CDR3. Trimming pared 6 bases from V and 12 bases from J, leaving 15 bases between. The CDR3 DNA reads as TGCAGTGCCGTAGTACAGGCAGTCCAGCATTTT. It translates to CSAVVQAVQHF.

V is TRBV19 and J is TRBJ2-3; no clear D gene. The CDR3 is made up of 13 amino acids. CDR1 is LNHDA and CDR2 is SQIVND in the germline V gene (reference sequence). V shed 5 bases and J shed 4 bases, with 10 bases lying between them. CDR3 loop: CASSGPAADTQYF. In nucleotides, the CDR3 is TGTGCCAGTAGTGGTCCGGCGGCAGATACGCAGTATTTT.

The chain is built from TRBV15 and TRBJ2-5; D is perhaps TRBD1 (6 bases). In germline, CDR1 is LNHNV, CDR2 YYDKDF (reference sequence). V was pared by 1 base and J by 2 bases, with 8 bases between. This CDR3 region has 14 residues. The CDR3 coding sequence is TGTGCCACCAGCAGAGGGACAGAACAAGAGACCCAGTACTTC. Encoded protein: CATSRGTEQETQYF.

The chain combines TRBV5-4 with TRBJ2-2; the match to TRBD1 covers 9 bases. Looked up from germline, CDR1 is SGHNT and CDR2 is YYREEE (reference sequence). V lost 2 bases and J lost 3; bases outside the gene matches: 2. The CDR3 sequence is 15 residues long. The CDR3 coding sequence is TGTGCCAGCAGCTTCCGGGACAGGGACACCGGGGAGCTGTTTTTT. Translating gives CASSFRDRDTGELFF.

The chain is built from TRBV19 and TRBJ2-2; 8 bases are a match to TRBD1. This CDR3 region has 15 residues. Looked up from germline, CDR1 is LNHDA and CDR2 is SQIVND (reference sequence). V gave up 4 bases and J gave up 2 bases; unmatched junction bases: 3. Written as DNA, the CDR3 is TGTGCCAGTAGTACGACAGGGGCCAACACCGGGGAGCTGTTTTTT. This gives the protein CASSTTGANTGELFF.

The chain carries TRBV7-8 and TRBJ2-2, with no clear D. This CDR3 has 15 amino acids. V was pared by 2 bases and J by 2 bases, with 9 bases between. CDR1 is SGHVS, CDR2 FQNEAQ, per germline. The chain's CDR3 is CASSLTLANTGELFF. DNA for the CDR3: TGTGCCAGCAGCTTAACTTTAGCTAACACCGGGGAGCTGTTTTTT.

The rearrangement uses TRBV7-7 and TRBJ1-4; the match to TRBD1 covers 9 bases. Germline V gene sequence: CDR1 SSHAT, CDR2 FNYEAQ (reference sequence). Trimming removed 1 base from V and 7 bases from J; junction bases left unmatched: 4. The CDR3 has 15 amino acids. This CDR3 reads CASSLGQGVGEKLFF. The CDR3 DNA reads as TGTGCCAGCAGCTTAGGACAGGGGGTTGGTGAAAAACTGTTTTTT.

This chain connects TRBV28 to TRBJ2-7; D is perhaps TRBD1 (6 bases). V shed 6 bases and J shed 7 bases, with 13 bases lying between them. This CDR3 spans 12 amino acids. Germline CDR1 is MDHEN and CDR2 is SYDVKM. The CDR3 sequence: CASRDPQGEQYF. The DNA of the CDR3 is TGTGCCAGCAGGGACCCTCAGGGGGAGCAGTACTTC.

This sequence joins TRBV30 and TRBJ1-1; D call uncertain. Per the germline V gene, CDR1 is GTSNPN and CDR2 is SVGIG (reference sequence). The CDR3 covers 12 residues. Trimming removed 0 bases at V and 6 bases at J, with 8 bases between. The CDR3 nucleotides are TGTGCCTGGAGTGTACTGGACTCTGAAGCTTTCTTT. This encodes CAWSVLDSEAFF.

The chain has TRBV7-9 and TRBJ1-1; no reliable D call. The V and J ends lost 5 bases and 6 bases respectively, with 13 bases between them. The V gene's germline CDR1 is SEHNR and CDR2 FQNEAQ (reference sequence). The CDR3 loop spans 13 amino acids. The CDR3 bases are TGTGCCAGCAGCCGTTCAGGTCTACCTGAAGCTTTCTTT. Protein: CASSRSGLPEAFF.

V gene TRBV4-2 combines with J gene TRBJ2-1; 11 bases fit TRBD2. CDR1 is LGHNA, CDR2 YNFKEQ, per germline. V shed 0 bases, J shed 5 bases, and the junction held 3 bases outside the gene matches. The CDR3 loop spans 16 amino acids. The CDR3 protein is CASSQDGLAGDNEQFF. In DNA form, the CDR3 reads TGTGCCAGCAGCCAAGATGGACTAGCGGGTGACAATGAGCAGTTCTTC.

The chain employs TRBV5-8 and TRBJ2-7; D call uncertain. Between the trimmed V and J ends, which lost 3 bases and 4 bases, there was a span of 8 bases. From germline, CDR1 is SGHTS and CDR2 YDEGEE. The CDR3 is 12 amino acids. CDR3 sequence reads: CASSSQVYEQYF. The CDR3 nucleotides are TGTGCCAGCAGCTCCCAGGTATACGAGCAGTACTTC.